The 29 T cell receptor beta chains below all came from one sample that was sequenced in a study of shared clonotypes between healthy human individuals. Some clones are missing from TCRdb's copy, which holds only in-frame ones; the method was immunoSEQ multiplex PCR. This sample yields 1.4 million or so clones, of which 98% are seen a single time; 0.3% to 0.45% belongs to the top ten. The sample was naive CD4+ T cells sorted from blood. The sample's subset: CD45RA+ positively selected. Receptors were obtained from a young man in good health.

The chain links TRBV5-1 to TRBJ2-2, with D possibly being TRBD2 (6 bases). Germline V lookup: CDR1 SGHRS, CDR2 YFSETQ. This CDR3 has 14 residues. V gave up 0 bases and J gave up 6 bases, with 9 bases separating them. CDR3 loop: CASSLDPGAGELFF. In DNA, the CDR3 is TGCGCCAGCAGCTTGGATCCGGGAGCCGGGGAGCTGTTTTTT.

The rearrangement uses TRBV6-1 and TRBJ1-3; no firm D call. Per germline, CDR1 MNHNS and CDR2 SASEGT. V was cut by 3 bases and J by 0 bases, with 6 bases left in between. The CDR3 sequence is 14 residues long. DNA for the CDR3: TGTGCCAGCAGTGACCCGTTCTCTGGAAACACCATATATTTT. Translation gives CASSDPFSGNTIYF.

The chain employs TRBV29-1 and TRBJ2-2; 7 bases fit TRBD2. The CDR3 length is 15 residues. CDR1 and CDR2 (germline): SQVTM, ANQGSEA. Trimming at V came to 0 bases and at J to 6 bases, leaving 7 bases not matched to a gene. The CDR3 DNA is TGCAGCGTTGAAGACAGGATTCGGGAGGCCGGGGAGCTGTTTTTT. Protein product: CSVEDRIREAGELFF.

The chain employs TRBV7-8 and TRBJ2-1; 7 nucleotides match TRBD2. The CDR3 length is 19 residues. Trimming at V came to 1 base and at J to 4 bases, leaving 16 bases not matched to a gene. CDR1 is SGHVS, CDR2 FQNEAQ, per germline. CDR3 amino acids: CASSLGGGPAAHRYNEQFF. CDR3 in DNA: TGTGCCAGCAGCTTAGGCGGGGGACCGGCGGCCCATCGTTACAATGAGCAGTTCTTC.

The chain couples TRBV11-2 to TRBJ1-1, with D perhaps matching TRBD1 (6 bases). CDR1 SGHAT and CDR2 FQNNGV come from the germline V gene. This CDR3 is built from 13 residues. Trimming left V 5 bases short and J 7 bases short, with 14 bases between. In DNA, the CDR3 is TGTGCCAGCAGCCGCCATCGGGACAATGAAGCTTTCTTT. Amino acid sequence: CASSRHRDNEAFF.

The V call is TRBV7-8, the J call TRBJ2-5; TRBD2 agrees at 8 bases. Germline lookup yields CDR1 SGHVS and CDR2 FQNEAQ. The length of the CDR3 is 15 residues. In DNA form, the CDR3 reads TGTTCGGTGGCGGGAGGCGCTTGGAGGGTGGAGACCCAGTACTTC. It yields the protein CSVAGGAWRVETQYF. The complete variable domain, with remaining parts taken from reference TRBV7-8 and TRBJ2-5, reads GAGVSQSPRYKVAKRGQDVALRCDPISGHVSLFWYQQALGQGPEFLTYFQNEAQLDKSGLPSDRFFAERPEGSVSTLKIQRTQQEDSAVYLCSVAGGAWRVETQYFGPGTRLLVL.

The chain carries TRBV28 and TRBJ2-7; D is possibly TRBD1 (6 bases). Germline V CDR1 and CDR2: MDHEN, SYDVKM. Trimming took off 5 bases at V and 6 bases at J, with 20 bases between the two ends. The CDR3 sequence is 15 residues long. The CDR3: CASSPRDIPTREQYF. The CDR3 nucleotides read TGTGCCAGCAGTCCCCGGGACATTCCCACACGCGAGCAGTACTTC.

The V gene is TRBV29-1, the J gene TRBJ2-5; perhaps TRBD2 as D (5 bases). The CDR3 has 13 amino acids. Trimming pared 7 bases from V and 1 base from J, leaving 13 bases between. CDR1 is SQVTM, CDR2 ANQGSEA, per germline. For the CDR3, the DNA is TGCAGCGGAAGTGGACTGCTCCAAGAGACCCAGTACTTC. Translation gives CSGSGLLQETQYF.

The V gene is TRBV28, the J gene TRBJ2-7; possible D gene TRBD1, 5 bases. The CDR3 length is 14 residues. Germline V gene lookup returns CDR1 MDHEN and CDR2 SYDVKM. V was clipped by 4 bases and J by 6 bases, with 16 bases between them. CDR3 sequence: CASSWSRVKSEQYF. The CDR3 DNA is TGTGCCAGCAGTTGGAGCAGGGTGAAGAGCGAGCAGTACTTC.

Written as DNA, the CDR3 is TGTGCCAGCAGGAACGGTAGGGTGGGGGCCAACGTCCTGACTTTC. Translating it yields CASRNGRVGANVLTF. The chain recombines TRBV13 with TRBJ2-6; the D is unclear. V shed 6 bases and J shed 4 bases, with 13 bases lying between them. The CDR3 spans 15 residues. Germline V gene lookup returns CDR1 PRHDT and CDR2 FYEKMQ (reference sequence).

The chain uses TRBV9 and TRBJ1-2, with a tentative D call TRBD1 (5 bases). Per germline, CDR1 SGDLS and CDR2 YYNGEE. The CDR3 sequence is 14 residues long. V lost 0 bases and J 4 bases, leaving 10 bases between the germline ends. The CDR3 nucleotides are TGTGCCAGCAGCGTAGGGGACGGGGGCTATGGCTACACCTTC. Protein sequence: CASSVGDGGYGYTF.

The CDR3 is CASSFRDRWTEAFF. In DNA, the CDR3 is TGTGCCAGCAGCTTCCGGGACAGGTGGACTGAAGCTTTCTTT. V is TRBV5-4 and J is TRBJ1-1, with 8 bases aligning to TRBD1. The CDR3 contains 14 residues. The trim removed 2 bases at V and 5 bases at J, leaving 5 bases unmatched. In germline, CDR1 is SGHNT, CDR2 YYREEE (reference sequence). Full variable domain (outside the CDR3, taken from reference TRBV5-4 and TRBJ1-1): ETGVTQSPTHLIKTRGQQVTLRCSSQSGHNTVSWYQQALGQGPQFIFQYYREEENGRGNFPPRFSGLQFPNYSSELNVNALELDDSALYLCASSFRDRWTEAFFGQGTRLTVV.

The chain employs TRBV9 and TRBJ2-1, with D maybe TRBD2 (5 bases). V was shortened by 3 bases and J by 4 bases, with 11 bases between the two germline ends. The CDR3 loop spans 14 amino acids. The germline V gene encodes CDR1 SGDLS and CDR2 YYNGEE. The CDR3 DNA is TGTGCCAGCAGCGGCGGACTGCGATACAATGAGCAGTTCTTC. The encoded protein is CASSGGLRYNEQFF. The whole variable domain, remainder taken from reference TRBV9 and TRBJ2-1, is DSGVTQTPKHLITATGQRVTLRCSPRSGDLSVYWYQQSLDQGLQFLIQYYNGEERAKGNILERFSAQQFPDLHSELNLSSLELGDSALYFCASSGGLRYNEQFFGPGTRLTVL.

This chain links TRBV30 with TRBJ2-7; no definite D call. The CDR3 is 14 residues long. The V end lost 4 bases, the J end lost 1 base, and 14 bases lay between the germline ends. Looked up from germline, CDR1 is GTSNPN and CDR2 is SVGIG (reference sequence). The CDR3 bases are TGTGCCTGGATGTCCCACTCATTATCCTACGAGCAGTACTTC. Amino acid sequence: CAWMSHSLSYEQYF.

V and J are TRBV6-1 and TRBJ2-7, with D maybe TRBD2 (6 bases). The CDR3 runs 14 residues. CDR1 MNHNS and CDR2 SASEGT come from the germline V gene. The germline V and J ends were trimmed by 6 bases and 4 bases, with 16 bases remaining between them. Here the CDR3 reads CASRGRWGTYEQYF. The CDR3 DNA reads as TGTGCCAGCAGGGGGAGGTGGGGGACTTACGAGCAGTACTTC.

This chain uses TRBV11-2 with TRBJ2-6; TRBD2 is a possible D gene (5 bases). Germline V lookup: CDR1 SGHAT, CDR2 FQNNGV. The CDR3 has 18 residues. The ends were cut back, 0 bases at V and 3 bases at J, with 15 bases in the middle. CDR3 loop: CASSLDRAPGSGANVLTF. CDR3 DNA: TGTGCCAGCAGCTTAGATCGGGCCCCGGGGAGTGGGGCCAACGTCCTGACTTTC.

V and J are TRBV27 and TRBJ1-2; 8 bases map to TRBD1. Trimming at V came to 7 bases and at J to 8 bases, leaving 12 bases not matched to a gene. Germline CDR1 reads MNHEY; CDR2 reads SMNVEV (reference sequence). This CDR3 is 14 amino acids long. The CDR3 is CASTTVRGLGGYTF. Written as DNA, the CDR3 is TGTGCCAGCACCACTGTCAGGGGGCTGGGGGGCTACACCTTC.

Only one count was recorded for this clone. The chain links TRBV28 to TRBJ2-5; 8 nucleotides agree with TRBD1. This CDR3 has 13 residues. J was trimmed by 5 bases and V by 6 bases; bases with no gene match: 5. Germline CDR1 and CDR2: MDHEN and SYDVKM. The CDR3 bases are TGTGCCAGCAGCTGGACAGGGAGGGAGACCCAGTACTTC. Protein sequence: CASSWTGRETQYF.

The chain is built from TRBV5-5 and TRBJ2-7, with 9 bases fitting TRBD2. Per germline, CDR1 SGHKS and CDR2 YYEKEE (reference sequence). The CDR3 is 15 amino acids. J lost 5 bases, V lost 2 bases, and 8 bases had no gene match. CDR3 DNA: TGTGCCAGCAGCTTTAAGGAGGCTAGCGGGAACGAGCAGTACTTC. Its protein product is CASSFKEASGNEQYF.

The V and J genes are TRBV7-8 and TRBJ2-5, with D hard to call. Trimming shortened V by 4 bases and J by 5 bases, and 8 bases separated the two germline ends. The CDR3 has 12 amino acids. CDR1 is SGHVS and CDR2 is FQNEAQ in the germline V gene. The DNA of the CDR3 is TGTGCCAGCAGCTCGGTAAGGGAGACCCAGTACTTC. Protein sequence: CASSSVRETQYF.

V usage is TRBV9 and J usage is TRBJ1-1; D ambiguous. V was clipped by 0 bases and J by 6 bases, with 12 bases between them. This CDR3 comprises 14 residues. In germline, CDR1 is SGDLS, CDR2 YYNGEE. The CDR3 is CASSVEGIQAEAFF. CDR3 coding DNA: TGTGCCAGCAGCGTAGAAGGGATCCAGGCTGAAGCTTTCTTT.

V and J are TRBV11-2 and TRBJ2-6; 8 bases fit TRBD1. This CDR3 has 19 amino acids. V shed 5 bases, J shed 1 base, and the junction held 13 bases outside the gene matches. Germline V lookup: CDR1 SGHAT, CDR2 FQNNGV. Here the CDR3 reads CASSLVGPGGFSGANVLTF. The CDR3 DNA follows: TGTGCCAGCAGCCTAGTAGGGCCAGGGGGCTTTTCTGGGGCCAACGTCCTGACTTTC.

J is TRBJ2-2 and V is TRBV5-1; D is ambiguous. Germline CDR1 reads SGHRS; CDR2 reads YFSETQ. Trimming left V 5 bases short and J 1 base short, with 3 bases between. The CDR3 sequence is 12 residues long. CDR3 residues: CASRVNTGELFF. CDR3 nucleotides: TGCGCCAGCAGGGTGAACACCGGGGAGCTGTTTTTT.

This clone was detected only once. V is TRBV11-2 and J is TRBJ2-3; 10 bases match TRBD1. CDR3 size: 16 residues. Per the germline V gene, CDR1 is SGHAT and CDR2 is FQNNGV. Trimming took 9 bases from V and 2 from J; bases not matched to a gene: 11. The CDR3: CARVGTGQGNTDTQYF. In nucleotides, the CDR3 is TGTGCCAGGGTGGGAACGGGACAGGGGAACACAGATACGCAGTATTTT.

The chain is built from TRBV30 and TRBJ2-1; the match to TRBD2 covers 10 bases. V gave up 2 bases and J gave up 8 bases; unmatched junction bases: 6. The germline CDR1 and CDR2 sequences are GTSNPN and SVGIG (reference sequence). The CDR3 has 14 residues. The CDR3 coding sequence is TGTGCCTGGAGTAGCAGCGGGAGGGTGGATGAGCAGTTCTTC. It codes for CAWSSSGRVDEQFF.

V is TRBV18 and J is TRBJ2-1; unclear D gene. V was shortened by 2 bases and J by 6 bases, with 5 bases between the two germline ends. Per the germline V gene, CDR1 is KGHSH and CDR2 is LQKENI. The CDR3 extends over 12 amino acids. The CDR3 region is CASSPYSNEQFF. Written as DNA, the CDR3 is TGTGCCAGCTCACCATATTCCAATGAGCAGTTCTTC. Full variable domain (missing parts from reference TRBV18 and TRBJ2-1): NAGVMQNPRHLVRRRGQEARLRCSPMKGHSHVYWYRQLPEEGLKFMVYLQKENIIDESGMPKERFSAEFPKEGPSILRIQQVVRGDSAAYFCASSPYSNEQFFGPGTRLTVL.

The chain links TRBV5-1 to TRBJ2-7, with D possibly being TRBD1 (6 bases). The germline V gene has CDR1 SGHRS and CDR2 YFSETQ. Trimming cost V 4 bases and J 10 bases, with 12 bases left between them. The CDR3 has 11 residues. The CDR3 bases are TGCGCCAGCAGCCTCGGGACATTACAGTACTTC. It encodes CASSLGTLQYF.

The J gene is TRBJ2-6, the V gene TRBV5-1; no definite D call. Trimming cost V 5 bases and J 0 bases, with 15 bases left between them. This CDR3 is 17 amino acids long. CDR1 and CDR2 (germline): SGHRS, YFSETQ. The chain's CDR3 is CASRRDTGDSGANVLTF. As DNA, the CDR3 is TGCGCCAGCAGAAGAGACACCGGCGACTCTGGGGCCAACGTCCTGACTTTC.

CDR3 loop: CASRPAQGQRLYNEQFF. The CDR3 bases are TGCGCCAGCAGACCCGCGCAGGGACAACGGCTGTACAATGAGCAGTTCTTC. The chain uses TRBV5-1 and TRBJ2-1; tentative D call: TRBD1 (6 bases). The CDR3 is 17 residues long. The germline gives CDR1 SGHRS, CDR2 YFSETQ. The V gene lost 5 bases and the J gene lost 4 bases, with 22 bases spanning the gap.